This TCR beta chain comes out of a study of cytomegalovirus exposure and HLA in healthy donors. Whole-study results and caveats: Later on, a genetic analysis was performed. It linked a missense variant in DCLRE1C with V- and J-gene trimming of TCR beta. After further analysis at a later stage, roughly 16,000 TCR beta sequences were associated with HLA alleles at 0.05 false discovery rate.

Both 60 Vbeta primers and 13 Jbeta primers went into the PCR. Libraries were prepared by immunoSEQ multiplex PCR; TCRdb keeps only in-frame clonotypes and omits some of them. This table has 90,000 to 120,000 clones, roughly 87% appearing once. The CDR3 covers 15 residues. Germline CDR1 and CDR2: SSHAT and FNYEAQ (reference sequence). To note about this clone: The antigen is unknown. Germline is not matched at one junction end, which may reflect a read error.

The origin of this receptor is a man aged 25-45 years in good health and CMV-seropositive. The specimen was PBMCs. V and J are TRBV7-7 and TRBJ2-1; 9 nucleotides line up with TRBD2. CDR3 bases: TGTGCTAGCAGCTTAAGTACTAGCGGGTACAATGAGCAGTTCTTC. As protein: CASSLSTSGYNEQFF.